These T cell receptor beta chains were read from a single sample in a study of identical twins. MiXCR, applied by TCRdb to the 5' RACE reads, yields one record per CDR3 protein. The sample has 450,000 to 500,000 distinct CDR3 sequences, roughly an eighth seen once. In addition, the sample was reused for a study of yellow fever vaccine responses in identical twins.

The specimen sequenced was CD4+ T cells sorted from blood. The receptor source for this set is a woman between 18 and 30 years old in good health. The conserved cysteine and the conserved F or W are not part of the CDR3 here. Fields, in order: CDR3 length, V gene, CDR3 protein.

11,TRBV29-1,SVGGGGGYGYT
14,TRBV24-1,ATSEPKQGPNEKLF
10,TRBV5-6,ASSLEGGELF
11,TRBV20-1,SARKDQSFGYT
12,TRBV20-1,SAKTGTGLTEAF
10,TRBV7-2,ASSPTSDEQY
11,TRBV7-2,ASSPDLGYEQF
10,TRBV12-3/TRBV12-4,ASSLTAGGYT
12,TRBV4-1,ASSIDPRNTEAF
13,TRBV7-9,ASSLVSPNTGELF
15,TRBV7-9,ASSQRTGGAGANVLT
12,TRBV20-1,SARDFRRNTEAF
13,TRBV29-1,SVVVQGGIADTQY
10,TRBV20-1,SAPRRPYEQY
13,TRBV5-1,ASSLEQPSTGELF
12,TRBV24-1,ATSGWDTSYEQY